A single sample is the source of the 9 T cell receptor beta chains below, sequenced in a study of low-dose radiotherapy and immunotherapy resistance in tumors. Alpha- and beta-chain coverage of first-strand cDNA came from TRAV- and TRBV-specific primers. Using a constant-region primer together with a V-primer adapter, TCRs were subjected to roughly 20 PCR cycles of amplification. TCRdb processed the reads anew with MiXCR; each CDR3 protein has one entry. The data hold some 13,000 distinct CDR3 sequences, with 60% observed a single time. The receptors stem from a human donor with advanced metastatic prostate, ovarian, gallbladder or colorectal cancer (not recorded which). This table probably holds off-target reads from a library built for another chain.

The chain carries TRBV9 and TRBJ2-7; no definite D call. V was trimmed by 2 bases and J by 7 bases, leaving 13 bases between them. The CDR3 covers 13 residues. Germline CDR1 reads SGDLS; CDR2 reads YYNGEE. The CDR3, as DNA: TGTGCCAGCAGCGTGGAGATGACCGGTGAGCAGTACTTC. Translation: CASSVEMTGEQYF.

The chain employs TRBV7-2 and TRBJ2-4, with 8 nucleotides matching TRBD1. The germline gives CDR1 SGHTA, CDR2 FQGNSA. This CDR3 has 16 residues. The V segment lost 6 bases and the J segment 3 bases; nucleotides outside the gene matches: 10. The CDR3 loop reads CASSSSGGLGKNIQYF. The CDR3 coding sequence is TGTGCCAGCAGTTCCTCAGGGGGCTTGGGCAAAAACATTCAGTACTTC.

This chain links TRBV10-3 with TRBJ2-7; 7 nucleotides align to TRBD1. The CDR3 loop spans 14 amino acids. V shed 4 bases, J shed 0 bases, and the junction held 3 bases outside the gene matches. In germline, CDR1 is ENHRY, CDR2 SYGVKD. For the CDR3, the DNA is TGTGCCATCAGTGGGCCAGGGGGCTCCTACGAGCAGTACTTC. It yields the protein CAISGPGGSYEQYF.

The chain recombines TRBV10-3 with TRBJ2-7; 7 bases map to TRBD1. The V segment lost 4 bases and the J segment 2 bases; nucleotides outside the gene matches: 5. The CDR3 is 14 residues long. Per the germline V gene, CDR1 is ENHRY and CDR2 is SYGVKD. CDR3 sequence reads: CAISATGVAYEQYF. The DNA of the CDR3 is TGTGCCATCAGTGCTACAGGGGTAGCCTACGAGCAGTACTTC.

The CDR3 region has the DNA TGTGCCAGCAGCAGCGACAGCCGCTCCTACAATGAGCAGTTCTTC. Its protein is CASSSDSRSYNEQFF. The V call is TRBV7-9, the J call TRBJ2-1, with D possibly being TRBD1 (5 bases). CDR1 is SEHNR and CDR2 is FQNEAQ in the germline V gene (reference sequence). The CDR3 sequence is 15 residues long. Trimming removed 5 bases from V and 0 bases from J, with 11 bases in between.

This clonotype showed up just a few times. The chain employs TRBV9 and TRBJ2-7, with 10 nucleotides matching TRBD2. This CDR3 comprises 15 residues. J was trimmed by 4 bases and V by 4 bases; bases with no gene match: 8. Germline V gene lookup returns CDR1 SGDLS and CDR2 YYNGEE. The CDR3 protein is CASSPSGRAGYEQYF. The CDR3 bases are TGTGCCAGCAGCCCGAGCGGGAGGGCCGGGTACGAGCAGTACTTC. Combining the CDR3 with reference TRBV9 and TRBJ2-7 gives the whole variable domain DSGVTQTPKHLITATGQRVTLRCSPRSGDLSVYWYQQSLDQGLQFLIQYYNGEERAKGNILERFSAQQFPDLHSELNLSSLELGDSALYFCASSPSGRAGYEQYFGPGTRLTVT.

The chain has TRBV28 and TRBJ2-5; 11 bases are a match to TRBD2. This CDR3 region has 15 residues. Germline-derived CDR1 and CDR2 are MDHEN and SYDVKM. The ends lost 4 bases at V and 5 bases at J; junction bases unmatched: 6. The CDR3 region is CASSSLAGGLETQYF. In nucleotides, the CDR3 is TGTGCCAGCAGTTCCTTAGCGGGAGGGTTGGAGACCCAGTACTTC.

V and J are TRBV29-1 and TRBJ2-7; 7 bases align to TRBD1. V was pared by 6 bases and J by 5 bases, with 4 bases of the junction left unmatched. Germline CDR1 SQVTM, CDR2 ANQGSEA. The CDR3 sequence is 11 residues long. The CDR3 loop reads CSVKGGHEQYF. The CDR3 DNA reads as TGCAGCGTAAAAGGGGGCCACGAGCAGTACTTC.

The chain couples TRBV4-3 to TRBJ2-7; 8 nucleotides align to TRBD1. V trimming: 5 bases; J trimming: 3 bases; junction bases outside the gene matches: 9. This CDR3 contains 15 residues. The germline gives CDR1 LGHNA, CDR2 YSLEER. The CDR3 is CASSTRTGHVYEQYF. The DNA for the CDR3 is TGCGCCAGCAGCACTCGGACAGGGCACGTCTACGAGCAGTACTTC.